This passage covers 25 T cell receptor beta chains from one sample sequenced in a study of T cell clones after liver transplantation. Repertoires were generated with immunoSEQ multiplex PCR, while TCRdb's copy carries only in-frame clones and drops some. The sample includes 50,000 or so clones, over 55% of them seen just once. Here the sequenced sample was CD4+ T cells from blood, taken around 54 months after liver transplant. The source of these receptors is a human patient who received a liver transplant. Some T cells may be graft donor cells.

The chain recombines TRBV7-9 with TRBJ1-5, with a possible D match to TRBD1 (5 bases). Trimming cost V 5 bases and J 4 bases, with 12 bases left between them. Germline lookup yields CDR1 SEHNR and CDR2 FQNEAQ (reference sequence). The length of the CDR3 is 14 residues. CDR3 sequence: CASSPSGGNQPQHF. CDR3 nucleotide sequence: TGTGCCAGCAGCCCTAGTGGGGGAAATCAGCCCCAGCATTTT.

The CDR3 loop reads CASSLASGDLSANTGELFF. The CDR3 nucleotides read TGTGCCAGCAGCTTAGCCTCGGGGGACTTGAGTGCGAACACCGGGGAGCTGTTTTTT. V is TRBV7-8 and J is TRBJ2-2; a possible D gene is TRBD2 (6 bases). V shed 0 bases and J shed 0 bases, with 17 bases lying between them. The CDR3 is made up of 19 amino acids. Germline V CDR1 and CDR2: SGHVS, FQNEAQ.

This chain connects TRBV19 to TRBJ1-6; D perhaps matches TRBD1 (5 bases). V was trimmed by 4 bases and J by 1 base, leaving 5 bases between them. Germline values: CDR1 LNHDA, CDR2 SQIVND (reference sequence). CDR3 size: 14 residues. The DNA for the CDR3 is TGTGCCAGTAGTAGGGGGTCCTATAATTCACCCCTCCACTTT. Protein sequence: CASSRGSYNSPLHF.

This clone has a handful of counts. The V gene is TRBV11-2, the J gene TRBJ2-1; 10 bases are shared with TRBD2. This CDR3 is built from 14 residues. The germline V gene has CDR1 SGHAT and CDR2 FQNNGV. Losses at the gene ends were 10 bases for V and 7 bases for J; bases not matched to a gene: 10. In nucleotides, the CDR3 is TGTGCCACGAGAGCGGGGGGGCTTGGAAATGAGCAGTTCTTC. Translated: CATRAGGLGNEQFF.

The chain recombines TRBV7-9 with TRBJ1-1, with D hard to call. V lost 5 bases and J 4 bases, leaving 11 bases between the germline ends. The CDR3 sequence is 13 residues long. The germline gives CDR1 SEHNR, CDR2 FQNEAQ (reference sequence). The CDR3 region has the DNA TGTGCCAGCAGCCCGGAGGGTTTCACTGAAGCTTTCTTT. Its protein is CASSPEGFTEAFF.

This clone was seen a handful of times. DNA for the CDR3: TGTGCCATCAGTTTCGGACAGGGCGATGGCTACACCTTC. Translated, it gives CAISFGQGDGYTF. The rearrangement joins TRBV10-3 to TRBJ1-2; 8 nucleotides agree with TRBD1. Germline CDR1 reads ENHRY; CDR2 reads SYGVKD. J was trimmed by 6 bases and V by 5 bases; bases with no gene match: 5. The CDR3 spans 13 residues.

This clone was picked up one time. The chain carries TRBV28 and TRBJ1-1; D possibly corresponds to TRBD1 (6 bases). V lost 2 bases and J lost 6, with 16 bases in between. The CDR3 length is 15 residues. Per germline, CDR1 MDHEN and CDR2 SYDVKM. The CDR3: CASSLGGHRTAEAFF. The CDR3 DNA sequence: TGTGCCAGCAGTTTAGGGGGCCATCGAACGGCTGAAGCTTTCTTT. Together with reference TRBV28 and TRBJ1-1, the CDR3 gives the full variable domain: DVKVTQSSRYLVKRTGEKVFLECVQDMDHENMFWYRQDPGLGLRLIYFSYDVKMKEKGDIPEGYSVSREKKERFSLILESASTNQTSMYLCASSLGGHRTAEAFFGQGTRLTVV.

V is TRBV7-3 and J is TRBJ2-1, with 7 nucleotides matching TRBD1. V lost 2 bases and J lost 5; bases outside the gene matches: 6. Per the germline V gene, CDR1 is SGHTA and CDR2 is FQGTGA. The CDR3 is 15 amino acids. The CDR3 DNA follows: TGTGCCAGCAGCTTAGGGACAGCAAGGAACAATGAGCAGTTCTTC. It translates to CASSLGTARNNEQFF.

The chain uses TRBV10-2 and TRBJ2-4, with 7 positions matching TRBD1. Germline assignment: CDR1 WSHSY and CDR2 SAAADI. This CDR3 is 16 amino acids long. V shed 4 bases, J shed 3 bases, and the junction held 9 bases outside the gene matches. CDR3 protein: CASSGRGLMGKNIQYF. The CDR3 nucleotides are TGCGCCAGCAGTGGAAGGGGGCTAATGGGCAAAAACATTCAGTACTTC.

This chain joins TRBV10-1 and TRBJ2-1; D is unresolved. The CDR3 totals 15 residues. V was pared by 10 bases and J by 8 bases, with 24 bases between. Germline V gene sequence: CDR1 WNHNN, CDR2 SYGVQD (reference sequence). The CDR3 loop reads CAIAKAFGVGDEQFF. DNA for the CDR3: TGCGCCATCGCCAAGGCGTTTGGGGTTGGGGATGAGCAGTTCTTC.

This clone has a handful of counts. This chain connects TRBV6-1 to TRBJ1-1; TRBD1 is a possible D gene (5 bases). Deletions cut 1 base from V and 5 bases from J, with 11 bases between. The CDR3 sequence is 14 residues long. Germline V gene sequence: CDR1 MNHNS, CDR2 SASEGT. CDR3 in DNA: TGTGCCAGCAGTGAAGGGGGCTGGGATACTGAAGCTTTCTTT. This encodes CASSEGGWDTEAFF.

The DNA for the CDR3 is TGTGCCAGCAGGACTAGCGGGACCTACGAGCAGTACTTC. It translates to CASRTSGTYEQYF. This rearrangement joins TRBV6-1 to TRBJ2-7; 11 nucleotides line up with TRBD2. CDR3 size: 13 residues. V lost 6 bases to trimming and J lost 2 bases; unmatched junction nucleotides: 0. Germline-derived CDR1 and CDR2 are MNHNS and SASEGT.

This clone was counted between two and nine times. This chain links TRBV11-3 with TRBJ2-2, with D perhaps TRBD1 or TRBD2 (6 bases each). Looked up from germline, CDR1 is SGHNT and CDR2 is YENEEA. The V gene lost 1 base and the J gene lost 3 bases, with 12 bases spanning the gap. The CDR3 spans 16 residues. CDR3 protein: CASSLVGGKYTGELFF. The DNA for the CDR3 is TGTGCCAGCAGCTTAGTAGGGGGGAAATACACCGGGGAGCTGTTTTTT.

This chain links TRBV6-1 with TRBJ1-5; 8 nucleotides agree with TRBD1. Trimming removed 3 bases from V and 4 bases from J; junction bases left unmatched: 5. Germline-derived CDR1 and CDR2 are MNHNS and SASEGT. The CDR3 extends over 15 amino acids. In DNA form, the CDR3 reads TGTGCCAGCAGTGAGATAACAGGGGGAAATCAGCCCCAGCATTTT. Amino acid sequence: CASSEITGGNQPQHF.

The sample holds one count of this clone. This rearrangement joins TRBV19 to TRBJ2-3, with no clear D. The CDR3 runs 13 residues. V lost 6 bases and J 1 base, leaving 8 bases between the germline ends. Germline assignment: CDR1 LNHDA and CDR2 SQIVND (reference sequence). CDR3 nucleotides: TGTGCCAGTAGCACTACAGGCACAGATACGCAGTATTTT. Protein sequence: CASSTTGTDTQYF.

The J gene is TRBJ2-7, the V gene TRBV10-1, with TRBD1 matching 11 bases. The trim removed 6 bases at V and 6 bases at J, leaving 4 bases unmatched. CDR1 is WNHNN, CDR2 SYGVQD, per germline (reference sequence). The CDR3 is 13 residues long. As DNA, the CDR3 is TGCGCCAGCAGCCCGGGACAGGGGGTCGAGCAGTACTTC. This sequence encodes CASSPGQGVEQYF.

The V gene is TRBV4-1, the J gene TRBJ2-7, with D perhaps TRBD2 (6 bases). Germline CDR1 MGHRA, CDR2 YSYEKL. The CDR3 runs to 13 residues. Trimming left V 4 bases short and J 3 bases short, with 10 bases between. The CDR3 loop reads CASSPGGIYEQYF. The CDR3 DNA reads as TGCGCCAGCAGCCCCGGGGGAATCTACGAGCAGTACTTC.

This chain links TRBV2 with TRBJ1-6; TRBD1 aligns across 8 bases. V shed 4 bases, J shed 9 bases, and the junction held 2 bases outside the gene matches. In germline, CDR1 is SNHLY, CDR2 FYNNEI. This CDR3 is built from 13 residues. In DNA, the CDR3 is TGTGCCAGCAGTGGACAGGGGACTTCACCCCTCCACTTT. It encodes CASSGQGTSPLHF.

With regard to this clone: Within the sample, other DNA sequences also encode this same CDR3. The chain carries TRBV6-4 and TRBJ1-1; 8 nucleotides agree with TRBD1. Trimming removed 4 bases from V and 4 bases from J; junction bases left unmatched: 2. The CDR3 runs to 13 residues. CDR1 is MRHNA, CDR2 SNTAGT, per germline. Here the CDR3 DNA reads TGTGCCAGCAGTGTACAGGGGGGCACTGAAGCTTTCTTT. It codes for CASSVQGGTEAFF.

V is TRBV4-1 and J is TRBJ2-2, with 9 positions matching TRBD2. This CDR3 comprises 16 residues. Germline loops: CDR1 MGHRA, CDR2 YSYEKL. The ends lost 1 base at V and 6 bases at J; junction bases unmatched: 6. CDR3 coding DNA: TGCGCCAGCAGCCAAGTTTCTCAGCGGGGGGCCGGGGAGCTGTTTTTT. Protein sequence: CASSQVSQRGAGELFF.

V is TRBV10-3 and J is TRBJ1-1, with a possible D match to TRBD1 (5 bases). Germline assignment: CDR1 ENHRY and CDR2 SYGVKD. This CDR3 spans 13 amino acids. The V and J ends lost 6 bases and 7 bases respectively, with 15 bases between them. The CDR3 loop is CAISSGSIYEAFF. In DNA form, the CDR3 reads TGTGCCATCAGCTCAGGGTCGATCTATGAAGCTTTCTTT.

The CDR3: CASSIVLFTGELFF. CDR3 coding DNA: TGTGCCAGTAGTATAGTACTGTTCACCGGGGAGCTGTTTTTT. This chain links TRBV19 with TRBJ2-2; D is unresolved. The ends were cut back, 1 base at V and 4 bases at J, with 7 bases in the middle. Germline CDR1 LNHDA, CDR2 SQIVND (reference sequence). CDR3 length equals 14 residues.

V usage is TRBV28 and J usage is TRBJ2-7; D remains ambiguous. The CDR3 runs to 12 residues. V was trimmed by 7 bases and J by 6 bases, leaving 13 bases between them. Germline V gene lookup returns CDR1 MDHEN and CDR2 SYDVKM. CDR3 in amino acids: CASNVGWAEQYF. The CDR3, as DNA: TGTGCCAGCAATGTTGGATGGGCCGAGCAGTACTTC.

The chain combines TRBV28 with TRBJ2-7; 11 bases line up with TRBD1. The CDR3 sequence is 14 residues long. Germline V gene sequence: CDR1 MDHEN, CDR2 SYDVKM. The V segment lost 7 bases and the J segment 4 bases; nucleotides outside the gene matches: 6. The CDR3, as DNA: TGTGCCAGCACTACCGGACAGGGGGCTTACGAGCAGTACTTC. This codes for CASTTGQGAYEQYF.

The V and J genes are TRBV6-6 and TRBJ2-1; no firm D call. The V end was cut by 2 bases, the J end by 9 bases, with 11 bases between. The CDR3 is 13 amino acids. CDR1 is MNHNY, CDR2 SVGAGI, per germline (reference sequence). The CDR3 nucleotides are TGTGCCAGCAGTTACGCCCCTAGTGGTGAGCAGTTCTTC. This sequence encodes CASSYAPSGEQFF.